This T cell receptor beta chain was retrieved from a study of cytomegalovirus exposure and HLA in healthy donors. 60 Vbeta and 13 Jbeta primers were used in PCR. Only in-frame clones appear in the TCRdb table, and some are missing; sequencing was by immunoSEQ multiplex PCR. The sample yields about 150,000 clones, 65% to 75% seen once. On this clone itself: Antigen unknown.

The germline CDR1 and CDR2 sequences are MNHEY and SVGAGI. The CDR3 sequence is 13 residues long. V was shortened by 3 bases and J by 4 bases, with 9 bases between the two germline ends. General study findings and limits: Serostatus for CMV was the only available immune exposure information. Among CMV-associated TCR beta chains, most appeared HLA-restricted in a later analysis.

Specimen: PBMCs. The source of this sequence is a man aged 30 to 39 in good health and CMV-seronegative. This chain links TRBV6-5 with TRBJ1-1; D might be TRBD1 (5 bases). The CDR3 bases are TGTGCCAGCAGTTATAAGGGGTTCACTGAAGCTTTCTTT. It is translated as CASSYKGFTEAFF.